This T cell receptor (beta chain) was captured in a study of T cell repertoires in cytomegalovirus infection (dated by TCRdb to between 2017 and 2020). At the level of the whole study: Alongside well-studied HLA-B-restricted epitopes, the peptide stimulations were aimed at recently identified HLA-C-restricted CMV epitopes, whose presentation resists viral immunomodulation. Because public TCR beta signatures pointed to carriage of CMV infection together with the matching HLA type, the HLA type of each donor mattered for the analysis. The full study reports these points: The ex vivo response was dominated by HLA-C-restricted CMV-specific TCR beta clonotypes, which also provided the single most frequent clonotype in two of eight donors. In both this cohort and an independent cohort of 352 donors, the cumulative frequency of public TCR beta family members distinguished carriers of CMV infection plus the relevant HLA type.

According to the study, the label for this sample's treatment or condition signals: in vitro stimulation with specific CMV peptide epitopes to enrich CMV-specific T cells. In the germline V gene, CDR1 corresponds to MDHEN and CDR2 to SYDVKM. From the cysteine through the phenylalanine, the CDR3 covers 14 amino acids. The kept DNA is CDR3 alone, 42 bases in frame from the first base. Trimming leaves V shorter by 10 bases and J shorter by 2 bases, with the junction holding 10 bases beyond the gene matches. In this sample, this clonotype turned up many times. Its cognate antigen has yet to be identified. Base qualities are not provided; no much larger clone lies one nucleotide away. Sequencing used an Illumina HiSeq 1500. The public reads were run again by TCRdb, first through fastp at Q25 and then through MiXCR, and only productive beta chains were kept. Rows merge per CDR3 protein into single entries with the most common DNA and genes. This sample has under 300,000 distinct CDR3 sequences in its table, and around 20% of those were observed once. Of the sample, roughly 19% is held by the ten largest clones.

Source: cultured PBMCs, taken from culture after CMV antigen stimulation. The sequence was collected from a human donor in good health (CMV status not recorded). Some clones in this sample may be carry-over from other donors' samples. The chain was built from TRBV28 and TRBJ2-7; the central 8 bases match TRBD2. The CDR3 protein sequence reads: CAISSGRVAYEQYF. The bases read TGTGCCATTTCCAGCGGGAGAGTCGCCTACGAGCAGTACTTC.